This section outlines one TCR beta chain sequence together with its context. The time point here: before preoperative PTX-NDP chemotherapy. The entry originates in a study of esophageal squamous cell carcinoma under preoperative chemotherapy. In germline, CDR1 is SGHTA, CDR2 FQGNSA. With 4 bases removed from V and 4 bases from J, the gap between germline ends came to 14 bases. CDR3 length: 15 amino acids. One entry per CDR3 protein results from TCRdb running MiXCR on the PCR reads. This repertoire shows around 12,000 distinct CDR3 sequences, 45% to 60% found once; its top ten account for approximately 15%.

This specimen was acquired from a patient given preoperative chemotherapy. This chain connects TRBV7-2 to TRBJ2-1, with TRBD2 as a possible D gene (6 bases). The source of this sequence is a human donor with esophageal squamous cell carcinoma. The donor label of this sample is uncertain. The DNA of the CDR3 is TGTGCCAGCAGCTGGGGGGTCGGGGGATACAATGAGCAGTTCTTC. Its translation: CASSWGVGGYNEQFF.